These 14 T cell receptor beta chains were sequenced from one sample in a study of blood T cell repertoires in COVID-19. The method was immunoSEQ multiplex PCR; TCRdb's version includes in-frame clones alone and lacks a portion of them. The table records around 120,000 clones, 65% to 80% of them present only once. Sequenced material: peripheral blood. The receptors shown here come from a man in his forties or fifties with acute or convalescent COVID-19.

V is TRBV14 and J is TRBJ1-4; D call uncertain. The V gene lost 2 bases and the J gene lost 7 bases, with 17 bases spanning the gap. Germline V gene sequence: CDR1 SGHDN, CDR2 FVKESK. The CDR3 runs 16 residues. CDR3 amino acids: CASSQKAQLFGEKLFF. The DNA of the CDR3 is TGTGCCAGCAGCCAAAAGGCACAGTTATTCGGTGAAAAACTGTTTTTT. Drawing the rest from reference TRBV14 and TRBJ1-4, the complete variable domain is EAGVTQFPSHSVIEKGQTVTLRCDPISGHDNLYWYRRVMGKEIKFLLHFVKESKQDESGMPNNRFLAERTGGTYSTLKVQPAELEDSGVYFCASSQKAQLFGEKLFFGSGTQLSVL.

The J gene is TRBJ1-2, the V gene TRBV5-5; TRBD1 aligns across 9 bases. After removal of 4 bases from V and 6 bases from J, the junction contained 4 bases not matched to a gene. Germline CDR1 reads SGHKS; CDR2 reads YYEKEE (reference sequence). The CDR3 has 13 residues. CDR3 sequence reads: CASSTTGGNGYTF. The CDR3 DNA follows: TGTGCCAGCAGCACGACAGGGGGAAATGGCTACACCTTC.

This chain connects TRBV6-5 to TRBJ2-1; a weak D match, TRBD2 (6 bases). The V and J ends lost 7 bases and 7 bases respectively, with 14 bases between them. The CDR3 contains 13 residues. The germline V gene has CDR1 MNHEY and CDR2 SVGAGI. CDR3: CASTSGGLNEQFF. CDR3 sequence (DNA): TGTGCCAGCACAAGCGGAGGGTTAAATGAGCAGTTCTTC.

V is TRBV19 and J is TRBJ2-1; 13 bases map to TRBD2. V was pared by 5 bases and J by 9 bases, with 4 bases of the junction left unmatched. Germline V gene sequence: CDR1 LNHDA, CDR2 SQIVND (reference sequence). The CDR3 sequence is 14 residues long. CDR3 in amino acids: CASSGLAGELEQFF. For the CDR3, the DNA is TGTGCCAGTAGTGGACTAGCGGGGGAGCTTGAGCAGTTCTTC.

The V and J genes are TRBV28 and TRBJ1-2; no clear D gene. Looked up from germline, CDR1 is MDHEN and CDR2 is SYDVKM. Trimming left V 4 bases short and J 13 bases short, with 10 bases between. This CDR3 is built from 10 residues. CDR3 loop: CASSSHFCTF. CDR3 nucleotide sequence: TGTGCCAGCAGTTCCCACTTCTGCACCTTC.

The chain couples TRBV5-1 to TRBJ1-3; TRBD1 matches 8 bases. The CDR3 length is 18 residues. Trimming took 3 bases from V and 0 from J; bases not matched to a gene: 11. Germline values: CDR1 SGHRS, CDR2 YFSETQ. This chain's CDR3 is CASSSGTGDLRSGNTIYF. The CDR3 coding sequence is TGCGCCAGCAGCTCCGGGACAGGTGATCTCCGCTCTGGAAACACCATATATTTT. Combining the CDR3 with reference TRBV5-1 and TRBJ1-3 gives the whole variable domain KAGVTQTPRYLIKTRGQQVTLSCSPISGHRSVSWYQQTPGQGLQFLFEYFSETQRNKGNFPGRFSGRQFSNSRSEMNVSTLELGDSALYLCASSSGTGDLRSGNTIYFGEGSWLTVV.

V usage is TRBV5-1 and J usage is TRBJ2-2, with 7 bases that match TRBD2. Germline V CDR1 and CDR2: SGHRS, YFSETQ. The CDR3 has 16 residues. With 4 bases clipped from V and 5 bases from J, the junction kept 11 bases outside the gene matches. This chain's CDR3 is CASSLSGGRVTGELFF. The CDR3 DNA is TGCGCCAGCAGCCTGTCCGGCGGGAGAGTTACCGGGGAGCTGTTTTTT.

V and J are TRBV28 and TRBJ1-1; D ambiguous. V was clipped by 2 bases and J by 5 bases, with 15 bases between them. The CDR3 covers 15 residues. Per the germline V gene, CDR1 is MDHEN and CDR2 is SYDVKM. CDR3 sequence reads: CASSLGTDLRTEAFF. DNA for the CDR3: TGTGCCAGCAGTTTAGGAACAGACCTGAGAACTGAAGCTTTCTTT.

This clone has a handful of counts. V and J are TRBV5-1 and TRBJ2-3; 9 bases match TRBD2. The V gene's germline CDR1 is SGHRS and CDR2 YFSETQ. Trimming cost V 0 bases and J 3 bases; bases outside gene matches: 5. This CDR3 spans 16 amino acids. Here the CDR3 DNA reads TGCGCCAGCAGCTTGGGTGTAGCGGGAGTGACAGATACGCAGTATTTT. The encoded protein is CASSLGVAGVTDTQYF.

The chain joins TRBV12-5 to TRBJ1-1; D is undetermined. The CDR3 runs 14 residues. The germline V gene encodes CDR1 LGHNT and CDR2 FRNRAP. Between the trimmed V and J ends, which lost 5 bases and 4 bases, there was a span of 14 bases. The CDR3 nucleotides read TGTGCTAGTGGTGGTAGAGGGAGTGGCACTGAAGCTTTCTTT. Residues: CASGGRGSGTEAFF.

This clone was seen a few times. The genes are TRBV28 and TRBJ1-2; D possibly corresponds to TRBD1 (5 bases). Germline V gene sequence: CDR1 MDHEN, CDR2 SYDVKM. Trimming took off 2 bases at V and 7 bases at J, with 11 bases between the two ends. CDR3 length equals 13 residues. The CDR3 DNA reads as TGTGCCAGCAGTTTAGCCAGGGAAAGTGGCTACACCTTC. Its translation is CASSLARESGYTF.

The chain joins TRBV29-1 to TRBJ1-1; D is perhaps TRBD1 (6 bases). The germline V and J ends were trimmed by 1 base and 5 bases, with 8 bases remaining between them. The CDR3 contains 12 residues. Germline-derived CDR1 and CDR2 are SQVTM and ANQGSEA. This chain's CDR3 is CSVEAGETEAFF. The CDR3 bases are TGCAGCGTTGAAGCAGGGGAAACTGAAGCTTTCTTT.

The CDR3 DNA sequence: TGTGCCAGCTCCGGGGATACCGTCAATCAGCCCCAGCATTTT. It encodes CASSGDTVNQPQHF. This sequence joins TRBV18 and TRBJ1-5, with D unresolved. Germline-derived CDR1 and CDR2 are KGHSH and LQKENI. This CDR3 region has 14 residues. Trimming pared 6 bases from V and 3 bases from J, leaving 12 bases between.

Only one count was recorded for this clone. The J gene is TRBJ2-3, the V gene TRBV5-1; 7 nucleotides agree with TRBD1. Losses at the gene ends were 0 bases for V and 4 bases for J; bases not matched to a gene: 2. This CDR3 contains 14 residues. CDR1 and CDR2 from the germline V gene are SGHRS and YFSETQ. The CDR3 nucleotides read TGCGCCAGCAGCTTGGCGACAGGGTCAGATACGCAGTATTTT. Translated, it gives CASSLATGSDTQYF.